Following are 8 T cell receptor beta chains from one sample sequenced in a study of graft-versus-host responses after intestinal transplantation (dated by TCRdb to the early 2020s). The library was built by means of the immunoSEQ multiplex PCR assay. Imported from immuneACCESS, the table was reduced by TCRdb to in-frame sequences with V and J called. These copies leave out some clones; in studies compared against another copy, an unresolved V gene accounts for under half, and the cause of the remainder is not known. The sample table shows roughly 51,000 clones, and around 90% are seen once. 0.62% of the sample is held by the ten biggest clonotypes. This sample's time point label indicates: cells obtained before transplantation from donor or recipient. No cognate antigen is known for these TCRs. Sample: unstimulated CD4+ T cells sorted from spleen or lymph node cells, taken before transplant. The receptors come from a human donor who was the organ donor for an intestinal transplant.

The rearrangement uses TRBV19 and TRBJ1-2; 7 bases map to TRBD1. The CDR3 has 13 residues. Looked up from germline, CDR1 is LNHDA and CDR2 is SQIVND (reference sequence). V shed 6 bases and J 7 bases; nucleotides not matched to a gene: 8. CDR3: CASSQTGNGGYTF. In DNA, the CDR3 is TGTGCCAGTAGCCAGACAGGGAATGGTGGCTACACCTTC.

V gene TRBV9 combines with J gene TRBJ2-3, with 8 positions matching TRBD2. Per the germline V gene, CDR1 is SGDLS and CDR2 is YYNGEE. V lost 2 bases, J lost 2 bases, and 4 bases stayed unmatched. The CDR3 extends over 15 amino acids. The CDR3 nucleotides are TGTGCCAGCAGCGTTATAGCGGGAATCACAGATACGCAGTATTTT. As protein: CASSVIAGITDTQYF.

The rearrangement joins TRBV10-1 to TRBJ2-1, with TRBD1 as a possible D gene (6 bases). In germline, CDR1 is WNHNN, CDR2 SYGVQD (reference sequence). Trimming left V 4 bases short and J 10 bases short, with 11 bases between. This CDR3 is built from 12 residues. For the CDR3, the DNA is TGCGCCAGCAGTGCAGGGGCGCGAGAGCAGTTCTTC. Translation gives CASSAGAREQFF.

The V gene is TRBV5-4, the J gene TRBJ2-7; possible D gene TRBD1, 5 bases. The CDR3 extends over 15 amino acids. V was shortened by 1 base and J by 0 bases, with 11 bases between the two germline ends. Germline V CDR1 and CDR2: SGHNT, YYREEE (reference sequence). The CDR3 sequence: CASSLNRFSSYEQYF. The DNA of the CDR3 is TGTGCCAGCAGCTTGAACAGGTTCAGCTCCTACGAGCAGTACTTC.

The chain joins TRBV19 to TRBJ2-1; 7 bases map to TRBD1. After removal of 4 bases from V and 0 bases from J, the junction contained 0 bases not matched to a gene. Germline V gene lookup returns CDR1 LNHDA and CDR2 SQIVND (reference sequence). CDR3 length equals 14 residues. The CDR3 here is CASSTGGSYNEQFF. CDR3 nucleotides: TGTGCCAGTAGTACAGGGGGCTCCTACAATGAGCAGTTCTTC.

V gene TRBV5-6 combines with J gene TRBJ2-1; D is ambiguous. The germline V gene has CDR1 SGHDT and CDR2 YYEEEE. The germline V and J ends were trimmed by 7 bases and 0 bases, with 17 bases remaining between them. The CDR3 is 16 amino acids. The CDR3 DNA reads as TGTGCCAGCCGCAACGGGTTTTCAAGCTCCTACAATGAGCAGTTCTTC. This sequence encodes CASRNGFSSSYNEQFF.

The CDR3 loop reads CASSGTVYNEQFF. CDR3 DNA sequence: TGTGCCAGCAGTGGGACAGTGTACAATGAGCAGTTCTTC. The rearrangement uses TRBV6-1 and TRBJ2-1; tentatively, D is TRBD1 (6 bases). Trimming pared 4 bases from V and 4 bases from J, leaving 8 bases between. Germline V CDR1 and CDR2: MNHNS, SASEGT. This CDR3 is built from 13 residues.

The chain joins TRBV13 to TRBJ2-1, with 11 bases fitting TRBD1. Germline assignment: CDR1 PRHDT and CDR2 FYEKMQ (reference sequence). After removal of 2 bases from V and 5 bases from J, the junction contained 17 bases not matched to a gene. The CDR3 is 20 residues long. In nucleotides, the CDR3 is TGTGCCAGCAGCTTAACGTGGGACAGGGGGATAGCGGACCTCAACAATGAGCAGTTCTTC. Amino acids: CASSLTWDRGIADLNNEQFF.